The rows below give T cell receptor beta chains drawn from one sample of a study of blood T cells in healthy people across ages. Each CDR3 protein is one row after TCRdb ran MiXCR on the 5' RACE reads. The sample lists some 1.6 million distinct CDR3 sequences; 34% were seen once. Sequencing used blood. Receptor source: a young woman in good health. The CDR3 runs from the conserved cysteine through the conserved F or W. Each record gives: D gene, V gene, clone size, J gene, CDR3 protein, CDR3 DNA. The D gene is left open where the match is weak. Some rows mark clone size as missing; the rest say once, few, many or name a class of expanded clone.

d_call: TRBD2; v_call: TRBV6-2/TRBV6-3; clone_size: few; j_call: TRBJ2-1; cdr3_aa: CASKLAGLGSYNEQFF; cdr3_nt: TGTGCCAGCAAATTAGCGGGGCTCGGGTCCTACAATGAGCAGTTCTTC
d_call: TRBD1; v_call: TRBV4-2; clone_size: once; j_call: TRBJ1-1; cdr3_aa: CASGGWGQGRTEAFF; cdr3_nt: TGTGCCAGCGGCGGGTGGGGACAGGGGCGGACTGAAGCTTTCTTT
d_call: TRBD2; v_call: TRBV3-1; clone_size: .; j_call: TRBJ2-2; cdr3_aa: CASQPLAGGSTGELFF; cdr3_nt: TGTGCCAGCCAGCCACTAGCGGGAGGGAGCACCGGGGAGCTGTTTTTT
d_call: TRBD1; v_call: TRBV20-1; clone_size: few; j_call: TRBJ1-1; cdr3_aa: CSAREGTGNTEAFF; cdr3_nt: TGCAGTGCTAGAGAAGGGACAGGGAACACTGAAGCTTTCTTT
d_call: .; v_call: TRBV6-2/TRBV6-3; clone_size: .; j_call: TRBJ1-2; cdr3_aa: CASTDRGAFPYGYTF; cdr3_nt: TGTGCCAGCACCGACCGCGGAGCTTTCCCATATGGCTACACCTTC
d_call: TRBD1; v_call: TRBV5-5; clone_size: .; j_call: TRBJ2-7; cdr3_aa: CASSLIVNRGSYSYEQYF; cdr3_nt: TGTGCCAGCAGCTTGATTGTGAACAGGGGGTCATACTCCTACGAGCAGTACTTC
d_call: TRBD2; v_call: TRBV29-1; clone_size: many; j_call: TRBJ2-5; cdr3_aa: CSVDKASGNQETQYF; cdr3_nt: TGCAGCGTTGACAAGGCTAGCGGAAACCAAGAGACCCAGTACTTC
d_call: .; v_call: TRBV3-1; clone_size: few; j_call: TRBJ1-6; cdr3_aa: CASSQAGPGSPLHF; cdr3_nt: TGTGCCAGCAGCCAAGCAGGGCCAGGTTCACCCCTCCACTTT
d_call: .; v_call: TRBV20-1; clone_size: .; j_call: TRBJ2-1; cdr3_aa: CSARDASLTHNEQFF; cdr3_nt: TGCAGTGCTAGGGACGCCAGCCTAACCCACAATGAGCAGTTCTTC
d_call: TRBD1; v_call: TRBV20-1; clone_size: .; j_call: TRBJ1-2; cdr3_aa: CSARGGQGNYGYTF; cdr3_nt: TGCAGTGCTAGAGGGGGACAGGGAAACTATGGCTACACCTTC
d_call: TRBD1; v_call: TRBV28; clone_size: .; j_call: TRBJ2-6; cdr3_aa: CASSNRDRPSGANVLTF; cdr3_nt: TGTGCCAGCAGTAACCGGGACAGGCCATCTGGGGCCAACGTCCTGACTTTC
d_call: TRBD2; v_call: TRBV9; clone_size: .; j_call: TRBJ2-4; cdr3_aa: CASSEEGLAWVNEQYF; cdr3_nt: TGTGCCAGCAGCGAGGAGGGACTAGCGTGGGTTAATGAGCAGTACTTC
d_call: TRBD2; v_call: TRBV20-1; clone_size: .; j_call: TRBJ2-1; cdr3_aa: CSATRTSGSKGEQFF; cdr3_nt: TGCAGTGCTACCCGGACTAGCGGGAGTAAAGGTGAGCAGTTCTTC
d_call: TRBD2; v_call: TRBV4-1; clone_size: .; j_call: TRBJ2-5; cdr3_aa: CASSPFSGGAQETQYF; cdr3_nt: TGCGCCAGCAGCCCCTTCAGCGGGGGCGCCCAAGAGACCCAGTACTTC
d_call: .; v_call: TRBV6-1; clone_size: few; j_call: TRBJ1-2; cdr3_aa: CASSIAVQNYGYTF; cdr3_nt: TGTGCCAGCAGTATTGCTGTACAGAACTATGGCTACACCTTC
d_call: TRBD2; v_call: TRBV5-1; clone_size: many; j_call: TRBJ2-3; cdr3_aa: CASSLGLAGVGDTQYF; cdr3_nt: TGTGCCAGCAGTTTAGGGCTAGCGGGAGTCGGAGATACGCAGTATTTT
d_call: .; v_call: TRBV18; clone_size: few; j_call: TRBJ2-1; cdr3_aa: CASSPPNNGDHEQFF; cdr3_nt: TGTGCCAGCTCACCTCCAAATAACGGGGATCATGAGCAGTTCTTC
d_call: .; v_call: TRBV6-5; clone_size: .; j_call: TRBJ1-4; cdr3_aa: CASSPFRLDEKLFF; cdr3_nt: TGTGCCAGCAGTCCGTTCAGGTTGGATGAAAAACTGTTTTTT
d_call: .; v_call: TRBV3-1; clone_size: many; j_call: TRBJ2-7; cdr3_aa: CASSQVPRDEQYF; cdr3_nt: TGTGCCAGCAGCCAAGTTCCCAGGGACGAGCAGTACTTC
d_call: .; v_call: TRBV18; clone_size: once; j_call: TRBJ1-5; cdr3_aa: CASSPYAQVNSNQPQHF; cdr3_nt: TGTGCCAGCTCACCGTATGCGCAGGTCAATAGCAATCAGCCCCAGCATTTT
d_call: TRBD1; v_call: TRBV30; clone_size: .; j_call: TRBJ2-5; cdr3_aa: CAWGRGQGPQETQYF; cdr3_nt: TGTGCCTGGGGGAGGGGACAGGGACCTCAAGAGACCCAGTACTTC
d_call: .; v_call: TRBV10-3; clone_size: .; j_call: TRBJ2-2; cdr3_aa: CAISETGPVNTGELFF; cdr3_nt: TGTGCCATCAGTGAGACGGGACCGGTGAACACCGGGGAGCTGTTTTTT
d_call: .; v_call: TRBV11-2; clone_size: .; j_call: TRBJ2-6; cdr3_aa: CASSPAGPEANVLTF; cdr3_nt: TGTGCCAGCAGCCCGGCGGGGCCTGAGGCCAACGTCCTGACTTTC
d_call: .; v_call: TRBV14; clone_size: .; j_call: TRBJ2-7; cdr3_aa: CASSHGTRREQYF; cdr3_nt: TGTGCCAGCAGCCACGGGACACGGCGCGAGCAGTACTTC
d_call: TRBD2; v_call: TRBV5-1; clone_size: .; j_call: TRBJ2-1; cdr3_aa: CASTDGGGGAYNEQFF; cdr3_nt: TGCGCCAGCACCGATGGAGGCGGGGGGGCCTACAATGAGCAGTTCTTC
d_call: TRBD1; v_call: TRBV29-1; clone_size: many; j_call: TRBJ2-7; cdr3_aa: CSVEAWDRGNSYEQYF; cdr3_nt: TGCAGCGTTGAAGCTTGGGACAGGGGGAACTCCTACGAGCAGTACTTC
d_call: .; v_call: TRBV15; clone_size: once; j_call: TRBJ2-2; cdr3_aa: CATSRDMSGTGELFF; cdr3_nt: TGTGCCACCAGCAGAGATATGAGCGGGACCGGGGAGCTGTTTTTT
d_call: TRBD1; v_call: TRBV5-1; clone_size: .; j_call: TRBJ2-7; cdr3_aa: CASSPPGTGGDEQYF; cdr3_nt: TGCGCCAGCAGCCCCCCCGGGACAGGGGGCGACGAGCAGTACTTC
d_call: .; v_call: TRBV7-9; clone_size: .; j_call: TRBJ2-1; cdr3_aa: CASSSWAGDFNNEQFF; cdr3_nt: TGTGCCAGCAGCTCATGGGCAGGGGACTTCAACAATGAGCAGTTCTTC
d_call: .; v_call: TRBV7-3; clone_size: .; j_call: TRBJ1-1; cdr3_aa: CASSFLPGQRNTEAFF; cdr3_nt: TGTGCCAGCAGCTTCTTACCGGGACAAAGAAACACTGAAGCTTTCTTT
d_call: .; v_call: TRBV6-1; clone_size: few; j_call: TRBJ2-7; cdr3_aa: CASSEGVVGGEQYF; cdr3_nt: TGTGCCAGCAGTGAAGGAGTAGTGGGGGGCGAGCAGTACTTC